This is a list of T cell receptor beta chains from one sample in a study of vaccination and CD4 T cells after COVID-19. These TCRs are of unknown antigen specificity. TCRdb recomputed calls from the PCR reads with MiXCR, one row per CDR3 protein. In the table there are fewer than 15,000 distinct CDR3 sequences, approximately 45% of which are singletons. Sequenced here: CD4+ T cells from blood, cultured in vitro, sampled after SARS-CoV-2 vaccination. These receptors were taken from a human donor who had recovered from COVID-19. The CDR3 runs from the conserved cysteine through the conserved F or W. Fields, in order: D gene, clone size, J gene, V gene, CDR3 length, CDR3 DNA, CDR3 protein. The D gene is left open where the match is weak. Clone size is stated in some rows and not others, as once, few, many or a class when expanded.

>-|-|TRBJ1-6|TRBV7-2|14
TGTGCCAGCAGCTTAGTGCCCAGAAATTCACCCCTCCACTTT
CASSLVPRNSPLHF
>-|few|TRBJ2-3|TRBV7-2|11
TGTGCCAGCAGCTTAGATGATACGCAGTATTTT
CASSLDDTQYF
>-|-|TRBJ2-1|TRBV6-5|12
TGTGCCAGCAGTTGGCAGTGGGATGAGCAGTTCTTC
CASSWQWDEQFF
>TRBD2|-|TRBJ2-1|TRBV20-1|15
TGCAGTGCTAGAGATATTAGGCGGGAGGTCAATGAGCAGTTCTTC
CSARDIRREVNEQFF
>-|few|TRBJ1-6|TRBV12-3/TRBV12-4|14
TGTGCCAGCAGCCCCGGCGGGGGGCGGTCACCCCTCCACTTT
CASSPGGGRSPLHF
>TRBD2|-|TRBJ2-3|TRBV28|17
TGTGCCAGCAGTTCACCGGGACTAGCGGATCTGACGGATACGCAGTATTTT
CASSSPGLADLTDTQYF
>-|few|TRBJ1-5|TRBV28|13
TGTGCCAGCAGTTTAGATAGCAATCAGCCCCAGCATTTT
CASSLDSNQPQHF
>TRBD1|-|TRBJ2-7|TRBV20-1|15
TGCAGTGCTCACAGACAGGGGGCAATCTCCTACGAGCAGTACTTC
CSAHRQGAISYEQYF
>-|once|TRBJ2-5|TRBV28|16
TGTGCCAGCACTCCTTATGGGACGCCCAGCCCAGAGACCCAGTACTTC
CASTPYGTPSPETQYF
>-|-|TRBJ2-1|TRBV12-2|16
TGTGCAAGTCGCTTAGAACTAGCGGGAGCACGCAATGAGCAGTTCTTC
CASRLELAGARNEQFF
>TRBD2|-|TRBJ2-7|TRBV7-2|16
TGTGCCAGCAGCTTAAACCCGGGACTAGCGAGCTACGAGCAGTACTTC
CASSLNPGLASYEQYF
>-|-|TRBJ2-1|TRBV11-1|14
TGTGCCAGCAGCCACGGGACTCCCAACAATGAGCAGTTCTTC
CASSHGTPNNEQFF
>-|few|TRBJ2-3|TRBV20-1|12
TGCAGTGCTAGTGAGAACACAGATACGCAGTATTTT
CSASENTDTQYF
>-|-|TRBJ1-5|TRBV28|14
TGTGCCAGCAGTTTTTGTTGGGGTGGGCAGCCCCAGCATTTT
CASSFCWGGQPQHF
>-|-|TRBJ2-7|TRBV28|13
TGTGCCAGCAGACCCTTTGCCGGGCACGAGCAGTACTTC
CASRPFAGHEQYF
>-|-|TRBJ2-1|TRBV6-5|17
TGTGCCAGCAGTTACAGCCGACACTCGACTAGAATTTATGAGCAGTTCTTC
CASSYSRHSTRIYEQFF
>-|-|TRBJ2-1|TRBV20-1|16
TGCAGTGCCCGGTTTCTGCGGCGGAGCTCCTACAATGAGCAGTTCTTC
CSARFLRRSSYNEQFF
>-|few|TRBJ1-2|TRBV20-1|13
TGCAGTGCTAGAGACACGACAAGGGATGGCTACACCTTC
CSARDTTRDGYTF
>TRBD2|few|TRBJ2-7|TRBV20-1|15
TGCAGTGCTAGAAAACCTAGCGGGTCTACCTACGAGCAGTACTTC
CSARKPSGSTYEQYF
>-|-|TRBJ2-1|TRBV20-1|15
TGCAGTGCTAGCAGGGACCAGGCCGGTTACAATGAGCAGTTCTTC
CSASRDQAGYNEQFF
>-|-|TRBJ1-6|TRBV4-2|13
TGTGCCAGCAGCCAAGATGTGGATTCACCCCTCCACTTT
CASSQDVDSPLHF
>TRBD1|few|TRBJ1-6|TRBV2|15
TGTGCCAGCAGTAGTGACAGGGGCGGTGATTCACCCCTCCACTTT
CASSSDRGGDSPLHF
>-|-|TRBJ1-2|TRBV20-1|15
TGCAGTGCTAGAGACCTGACAGCTACTGCCTATGGCTACACCTTC
CSARDLTATAYGYTF
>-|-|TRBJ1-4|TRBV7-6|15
TGTGCCAGCAGCTTAGGAGAGACAACTAATGAAAAACTGTTTTTT
CASSLGETTNEKLFF
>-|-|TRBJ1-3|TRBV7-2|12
TGTGCCAGCAGCTTAGCTGGAAACACCATATATTTT
CASSLAGNTIYF
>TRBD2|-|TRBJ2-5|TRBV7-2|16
TGTGCCAGCAGTCAGCACCTAGCGGGAGTTTCAGAGACCCAGTACTTC
CASSQHLAGVSETQYF
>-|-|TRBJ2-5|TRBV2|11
TGTGCCACCAAGCTCGGCGAGACCCAGTACTTC
CATKLGETQYF
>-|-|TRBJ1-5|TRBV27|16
TGTGCCAGCAGTTCTCGGGGAGGGGGTGTAGGTCAGCCCCAGCATTTT
CASSSRGGGVGQPQHF
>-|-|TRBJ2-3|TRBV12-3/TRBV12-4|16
TGTGCCAGCAGACAGAACAGAGGCCCTAACACAGATACGCAGTATTTT
CASRQNRGPNTDTQYF
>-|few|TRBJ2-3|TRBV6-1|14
TGTGCCAGCAGTGAAGCGATGAGCACCCATACGCAGTATTTT
CASSEAMSTHTQYF
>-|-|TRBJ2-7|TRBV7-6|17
TGTGCCAGCAGCTTAGCGGGGTGGGAAAAACCCACTGGAGAGCAGTACTTC
CASSLAGWEKPTGEQYF
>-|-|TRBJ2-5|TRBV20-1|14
TGCAGTGCTAGTCGTGGGAGGAGACAAGAGACCCAGTACTTC
CSASRGRRQETQYF